The clone carrying this T cell receptor beta chain was recorded at least ten times. Its antigen is still unknown. The CDR3 has 13 amino acids. The germline V gene encodes CDR1 KGHSH and CDR2 LQKENI. The germline V and J ends were trimmed by 4 bases and 5 bases, with 10 bases remaining between them. Amplification of TCR beta CDR3 regions used RNA as the template. The HTBI primer set drove a first-round RT-PCR of the TCR CDR3. TCRdb ran MiXCR on the multiplex PCR reads and lists one entry per CDR3 protein. The sample lists more than 300,000 distinct CDR3 sequences, more than 12% seen once, with less than 20% in the top ten. This entry comes from a study of T cells in Graves' hyperthyroidism and ophthalmopathy. Regarding the study as a whole: Stable hyperthyroidism was separated from ophthalmopathy by a model based on 13 V-J features.

The origin of this receptor is a woman younger than 45 with Graves' ophthalmopathy. Sequencing was performed on blood. The chain is built from TRBV18 and TRBJ2-3; D gene ambiguous. CDR3 nucleotides: TGTGCCAGCTCACAAACCTTAGGAGATACGCAGTATTTT. The encoded protein is CASSQTLGDTQYF.